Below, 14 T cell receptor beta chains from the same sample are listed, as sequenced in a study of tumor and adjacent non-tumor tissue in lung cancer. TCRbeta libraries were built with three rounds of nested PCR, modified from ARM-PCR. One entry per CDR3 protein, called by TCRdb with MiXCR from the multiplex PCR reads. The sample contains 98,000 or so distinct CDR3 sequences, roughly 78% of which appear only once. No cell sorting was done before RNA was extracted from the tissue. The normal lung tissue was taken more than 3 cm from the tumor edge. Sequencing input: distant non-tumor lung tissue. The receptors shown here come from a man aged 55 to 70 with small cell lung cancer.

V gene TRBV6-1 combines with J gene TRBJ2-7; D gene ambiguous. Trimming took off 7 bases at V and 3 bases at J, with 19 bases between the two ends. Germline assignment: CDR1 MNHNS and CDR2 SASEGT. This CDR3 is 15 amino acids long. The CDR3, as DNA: TGTGCCAGCAACATAATCGGGTGGTCCTTCTACGAGCAGTACGTC. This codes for CASNIIGWSFYEQYV.

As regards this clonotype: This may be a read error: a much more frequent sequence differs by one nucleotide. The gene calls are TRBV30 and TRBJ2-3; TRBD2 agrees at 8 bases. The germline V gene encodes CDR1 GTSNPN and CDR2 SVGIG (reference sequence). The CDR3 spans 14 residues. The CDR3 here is CGWSSGLATDTQYF. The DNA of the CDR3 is TGTGGCTGGAGTTCAGGACTAGCCACAGATACGCAGTATTTT.

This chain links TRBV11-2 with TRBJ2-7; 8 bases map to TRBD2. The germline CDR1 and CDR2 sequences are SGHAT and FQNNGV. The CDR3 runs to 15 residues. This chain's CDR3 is CASSLGSGSSYEHYV. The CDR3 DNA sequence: TGTGCCAGCAGCTTAGGCAGCGGGAGCTCCTACGAACATTACGTT.

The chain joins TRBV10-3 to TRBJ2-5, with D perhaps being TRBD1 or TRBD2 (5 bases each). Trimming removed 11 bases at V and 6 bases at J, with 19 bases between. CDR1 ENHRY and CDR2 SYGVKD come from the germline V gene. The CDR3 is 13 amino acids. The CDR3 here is CAVTRRDPKTQYF. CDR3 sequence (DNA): TGTGCCGTCACACGACGGGACCCAAAGACCCAGTACTTC.

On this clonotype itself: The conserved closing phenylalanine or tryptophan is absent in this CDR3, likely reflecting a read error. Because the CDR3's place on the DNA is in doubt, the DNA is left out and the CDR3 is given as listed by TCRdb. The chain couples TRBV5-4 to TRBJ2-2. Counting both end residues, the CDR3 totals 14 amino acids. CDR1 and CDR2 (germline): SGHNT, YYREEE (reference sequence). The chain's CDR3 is CTSSSVANTGELFS.

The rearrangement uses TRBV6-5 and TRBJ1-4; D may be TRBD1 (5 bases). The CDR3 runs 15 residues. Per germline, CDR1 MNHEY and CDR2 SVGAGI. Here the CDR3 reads CTISPAGGWDEKLFF. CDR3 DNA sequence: TGTACCATCAGCCCCGCCGGGGGTTGGGATGAAAAACTGTTTTTT.

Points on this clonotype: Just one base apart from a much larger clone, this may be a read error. CDR3 region: CASNLRGVPNTGELFF. For the CDR3, the DNA is TGTGCCAGCAATTTGAGGGGAGTCCCGAACACCGGGGAGCTGTTTTTT. The V gene is TRBV28, the J gene TRBJ2-2, with D perhaps given as TRBD1 or TRBD2 (5 bases each). CDR1 is MDHEN and CDR2 is SYDVKM in the germline V gene. This CDR3 region has 16 residues. Trimming stripped 7 bases from V and 0 bases from J, with 15 bases between. Looking up the rest from reference TRBV28 and TRBJ2-2 gives the full variable domain: DVKVTQSSRYLVKRTGEKVFLECVQDMDHENMFWYRQDPGLGLRLIYFSYDVKMKEKGDIPEGYSVSREKKERFSLILESASTNQTSMYLCASNLRGVPNTGELFFGEGSRLTVL.

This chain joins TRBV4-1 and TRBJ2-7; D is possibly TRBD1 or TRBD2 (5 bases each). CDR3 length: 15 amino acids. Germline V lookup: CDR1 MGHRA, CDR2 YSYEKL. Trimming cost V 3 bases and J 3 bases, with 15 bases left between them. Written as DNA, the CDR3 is TGCGCCAGCAGCCAGGGTGGGACCCCAGGCTACGAGCAGTACTTC. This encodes CASSQGGTPGYEQYF.

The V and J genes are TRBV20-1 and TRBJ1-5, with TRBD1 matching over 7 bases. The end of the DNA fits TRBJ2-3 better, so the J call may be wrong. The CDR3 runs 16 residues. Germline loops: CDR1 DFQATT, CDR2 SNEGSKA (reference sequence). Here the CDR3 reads CSVDRAGFNSNQPQYF. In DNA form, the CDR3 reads TGCAGTGTCGACAGGGCAGGATTTAATAGCAATCAGCCCCAGTATTTT.

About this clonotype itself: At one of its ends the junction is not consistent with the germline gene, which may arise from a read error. DNA of the CDR3: TGTGTCAGCAGCCTTGACAGGGACCACTCTGGGGCCAACGTCTTGACTTTC. Protein: CVSSLDRDHSGANVLTF. This chain uses TRBV6-5 with TRBJ2-6; 7 bases are shared with TRBD1. The CDR3 loop spans 17 amino acids. Germline values: CDR1 MNHEY, CDR2 SVGAGI.

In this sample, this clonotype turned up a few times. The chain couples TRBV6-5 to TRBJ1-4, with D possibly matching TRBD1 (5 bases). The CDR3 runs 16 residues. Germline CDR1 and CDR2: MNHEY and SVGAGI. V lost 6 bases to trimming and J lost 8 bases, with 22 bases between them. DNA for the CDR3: TGTGCCAGCAGGTCCGCAACCGGGACGGGAGGAGAAAAACTGTTTTTT. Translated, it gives CASRSATGTGGEKLFF.

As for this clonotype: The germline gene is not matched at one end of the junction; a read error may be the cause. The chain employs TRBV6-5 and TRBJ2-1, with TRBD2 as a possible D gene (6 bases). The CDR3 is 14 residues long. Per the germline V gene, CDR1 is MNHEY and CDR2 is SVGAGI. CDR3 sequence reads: CASGPAVGGNEQFF. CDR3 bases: TGTGCCAGCGGCCCGGCGGTGGGGGGTAATGAACAGTTCTTC.

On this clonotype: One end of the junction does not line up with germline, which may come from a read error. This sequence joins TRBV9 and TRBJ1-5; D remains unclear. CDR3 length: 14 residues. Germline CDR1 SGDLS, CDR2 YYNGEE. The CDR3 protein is CASSVTDSNKPQHF. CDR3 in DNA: TGTGCCAGCAGCGTCACAGATAGCAATAAGCCCCAGCATTTT.

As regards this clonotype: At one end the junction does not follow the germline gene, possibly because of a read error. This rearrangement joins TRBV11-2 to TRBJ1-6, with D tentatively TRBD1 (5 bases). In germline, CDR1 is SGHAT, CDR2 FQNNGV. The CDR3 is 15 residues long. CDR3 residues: CVSSRAWAFNSPLHF. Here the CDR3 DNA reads TGTGTCAGCAGCAGGGCCTGGGCCTTCAATTCACCCCTCCACTTC.